There are many counts of the clone carrying this T cell receptor beta chain. Its antigen remains unknown. TCRdb re-analysed the 5' RACE reads in MiXCR, keeping a single row per CDR3 protein. The profile shows 30,000 or so distinct CDR3 sequences, 5.3% of them singletons. The entry originates in a study of CD8 T cells in ankylosing spondylitis. The CDR3 has 13 residues. Germline V gene lookup returns CDR1 SGDLS and CDR2 YYNGEE. Trimming took off 1 base at V and 1 base at J, with 5 bases between the two ends. Findings and caveats of the study: Blood from ankylosing spondylitis patients appeared to carry a characteristic roughly 8-variant TCR beta motif. Reportedly, significant enrichment of disease-linked clones occurred in matched ankylosing spondylitis synovial fluid.

This clonotype was sampled from a female donor with ankylosing spondylitis or in good health (not recorded which). Source material: blood, either unsorted or a sorted T cell fraction (not recorded which). The V and J genes are TRBV9 and TRBJ2-5; no clear D gene. CDR3 DNA sequence: TGTGCCAGCAGCGTATCAGTCCAAGAGACCCAGTACTTC. Translated: CASSVSVQETQYF.